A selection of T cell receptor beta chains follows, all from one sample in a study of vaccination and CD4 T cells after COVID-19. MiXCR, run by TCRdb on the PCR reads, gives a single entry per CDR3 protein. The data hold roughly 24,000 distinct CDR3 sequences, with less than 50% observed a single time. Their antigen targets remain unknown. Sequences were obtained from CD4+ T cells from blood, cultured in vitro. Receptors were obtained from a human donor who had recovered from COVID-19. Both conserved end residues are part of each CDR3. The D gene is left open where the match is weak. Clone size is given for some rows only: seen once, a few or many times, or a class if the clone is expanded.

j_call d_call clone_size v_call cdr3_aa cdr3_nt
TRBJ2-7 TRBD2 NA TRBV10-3 CAISDPGRSGRLGEQYF TGTGCCATCAGTGACCCGGGGAGGAGCGGGAGGTTGGGCGAGCAGTACTTC
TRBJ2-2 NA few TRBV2 CASTQSPPRGTGELFF TGTGCCAGCACACAATCTCCCCCCCGGGGCACCGGGGAGCTGTTTTTT
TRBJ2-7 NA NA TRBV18 CASSPGFSSYEQYF TGTGCCAGCTCACCGGGGTTCAGCTCCTACGAGCAGTACTTC
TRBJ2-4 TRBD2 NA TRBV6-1 CASSASGRGNIQYF TGTGCCAGCAGTGCCTCCGGGAGGGGGAACATTCAGTACTTC
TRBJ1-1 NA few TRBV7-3 CASSSTGGAEAFF TGTGCCAGCAGCTCGACCGGGGGGGCTGAAGCTTTCTTT
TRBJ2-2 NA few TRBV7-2 CASSPSWGTGELFF TGTGCCAGCAGCCCAAGTTGGGGCACCGGGGAGCTGTTTTTT
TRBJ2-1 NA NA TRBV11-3 CASSLDSTYNEQFF TGTGCCAGCAGCTTAGACAGCACCTACAATGAGCAGTTCTTC
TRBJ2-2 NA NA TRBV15 CATSRVAWGITGELFF TGTGCCACCAGCAGAGTGGCCTGGGGTATCACCGGGGAGCTGTTTTTT
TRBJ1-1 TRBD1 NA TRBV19 CASSTWDRGTEAFF TGTGCCAGTAGTACATGGGACAGGGGCACTGAAGCTTTCTTT
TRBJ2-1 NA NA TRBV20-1 CSARDVSGPYNEQFF TGCAGTGCTAGAGATGTAAGCGGTCCCTACAATGAGCAGTTCTTC
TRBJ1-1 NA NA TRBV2 CASITVRGVGTEAFF TGTGCCAGCATAACGGTCCGGGGAGTGGGAACTGAAGCTTTCTTT
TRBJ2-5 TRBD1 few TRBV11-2 CASSLEGDRGPETQYF TGTGCCAGCAGCTTAGAAGGGGACAGGGGGCCTGAGACCCAGTACTTC